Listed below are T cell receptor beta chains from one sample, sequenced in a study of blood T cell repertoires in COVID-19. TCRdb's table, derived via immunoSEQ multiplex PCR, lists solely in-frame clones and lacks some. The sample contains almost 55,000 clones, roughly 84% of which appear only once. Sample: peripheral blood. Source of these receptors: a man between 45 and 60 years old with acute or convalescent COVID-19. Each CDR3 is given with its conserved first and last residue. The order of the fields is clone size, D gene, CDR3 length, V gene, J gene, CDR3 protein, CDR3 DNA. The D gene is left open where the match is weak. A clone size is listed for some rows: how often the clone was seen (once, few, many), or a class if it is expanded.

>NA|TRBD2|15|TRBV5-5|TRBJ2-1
CASRAETSVPNEQFF
TGTGCCAGCAGGGCGGAGACTAGCGTTCCCAATGAGCAGTTCTTC
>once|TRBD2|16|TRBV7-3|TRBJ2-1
CASSPRTGGSYNEQFF
TGTGCCAGCAGCCCCAGAACGGGGGGATCCTACAATGAGCAGTTCTTC
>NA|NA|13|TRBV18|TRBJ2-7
CASSPAGGNEQYF
TGTGCCAGCTCACCGGCAGGGGGGAACGAGCAGTACTTC
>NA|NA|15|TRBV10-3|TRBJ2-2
CAISQAGLRAGELFF
NA
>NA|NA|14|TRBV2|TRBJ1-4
CASSEERLDEKLFF
TGTGCCAGCAGTGAAGAGAGGCTAGATGAAAAACTGTTTTTT
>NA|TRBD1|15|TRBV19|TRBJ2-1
CASSMWTGPYNEQFF
TGTGCCAGTAGTATGTGGACAGGGCCTTACAATGAGCAGTTCTTC
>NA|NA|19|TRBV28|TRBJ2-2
CASSPADGAGPTYTGELFF
TGTGCCAGCAGTCCCGCCGACGGGGCGGGACCCACCTACACCGGGGAGCTGTTTTTT
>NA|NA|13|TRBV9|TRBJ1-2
CASSRGEFNGYTF
TGTGCCAGCAGCCGGGGGGAGTTTAATGGCTACACCTTC
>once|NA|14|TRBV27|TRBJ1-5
CASSPARGNQPQHF
TGTGCCAGCAGCCCGGCCCGGGGCAATCAGCCCCAGCATTTT
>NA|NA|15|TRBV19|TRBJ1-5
CASSFPGRGFQPQHF
TGTGCCAGTAGTTTTCCGGGCCGGGGTTTTCAGCCCCAGCATTTT
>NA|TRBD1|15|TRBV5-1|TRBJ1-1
CASSPDRVGNTEAFF
TGCGCCAGCAGCCCGGACAGGGTCGGGAACACTGAAGCTTTCTTT
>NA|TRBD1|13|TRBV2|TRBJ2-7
CASSEGQGRGQYF
TGTGCCAGCAGTGAAGGACAGGGCCGGGGCCAGTACTTC
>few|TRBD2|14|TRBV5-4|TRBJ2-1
CASSLVAGVLEQFF
TGTGCCAGCAGCTTGGTGGCGGGGGTTTTAGAGCAGTTCTTC
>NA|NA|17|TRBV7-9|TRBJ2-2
CASSPGERVPNPGELFF
TGTGCCAGCAGCCCAGGCGAGCGGGTCCCAAACCCCGGGGAGCTGTTTTTT
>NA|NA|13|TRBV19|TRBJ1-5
CASSHGRGMPQHF
TGTGCCAGTAGCCACGGGAGAGGTATGCCCCAGCATTTT
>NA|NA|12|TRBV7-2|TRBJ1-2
CASSLQGYGYTF
TGTGCCAGCAGCTTACAGGGATATGGCTACACCTTC
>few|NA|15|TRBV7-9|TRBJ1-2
CASSFVPPGDYGYTF
TGTGCCAGCAGCTTTGTCCCGCCCGGGGACTATGGCTACACCTTC
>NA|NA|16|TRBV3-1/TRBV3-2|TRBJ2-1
CASSPEMRGGLNEQFF
TGTGCCAGCAGCCCCGAGATGAGGGGGGGCCTTAATGAGCAGTTCTTC
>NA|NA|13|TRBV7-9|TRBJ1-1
CASSQAGEMEAFF
TGTGCCAGCAGCCAAGCAGGGGAGATGGAAGCTTTCTTT
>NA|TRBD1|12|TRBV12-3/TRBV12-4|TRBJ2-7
CASSPDRDEQYF
TGTGCCAGCAGCCCGGACAGGGACGAGCAGTACTTC
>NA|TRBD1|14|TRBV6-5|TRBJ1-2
CASSTQDRLYGYTF
TGTGCCAGCAGCACCCAGGACAGGCTCTATGGCTACACCTTC
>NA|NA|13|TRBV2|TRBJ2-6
CASTLSGANVLTF
TGTGCCAGCACCCTGTCTGGGGCCAACGTCCTGACTTTC
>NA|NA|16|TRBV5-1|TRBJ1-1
CASSLAGFRENTEAFF
TGCGCCAGCAGCTTGGCGGGCTTCCGGGAGAACACTGAAGCTTTCTTT
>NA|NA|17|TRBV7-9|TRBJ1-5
CASSKPTRAPRNQPQHF
TGTGCCAGCAGCAAGCCTACCAGGGCACCAAGAAATCAGCCCCAGCATTTT
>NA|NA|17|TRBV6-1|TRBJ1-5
CASSATTGRGDNQPQHF
TGTGCCAGCAGTGCTACAACAGGTAGGGGTGACAATCAGCCCCAGCATTTT
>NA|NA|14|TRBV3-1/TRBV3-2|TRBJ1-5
CASAETNSNQPQHF
TGTGCCAGCGCAGAGACAAATAGCAATCAGCCCCAGCATTTT
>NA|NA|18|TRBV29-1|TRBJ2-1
CSVEEWVAGLSSYNEQFF
TGCAGCGTTGAAGAATGGGTGGCGGGATTAAGCTCCTACAATGAGCAGTTCTTC
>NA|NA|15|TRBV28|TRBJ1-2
CASSLGRETPRGYTF
TGTGCCAGCAGTTTGGGTCGGGAAACACCCCGGGGCTACACCTTC
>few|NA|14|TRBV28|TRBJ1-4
CASSLRQFPEKLFF
TGTGCCAGCAGTTTAAGACAGTTTCCTGAAAAACTGTTTTTT
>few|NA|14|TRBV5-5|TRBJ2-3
CASSFLAEGDTQYF
TGTGCCAGCAGCTTTCTAGCTGAAGGAGATACGCAGTATTTT
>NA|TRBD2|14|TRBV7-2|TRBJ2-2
CASSLGGSPGELFF
TGTGCCAGCAGCTTAGGCGGGAGTCCCGGGGAGCTGTTTTTT
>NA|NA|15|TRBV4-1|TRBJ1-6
CASSQGPQGTSPLHF
TGCGCCAGCAGCCAAGGTCCGCAGGGTACCTCACCCCTCCACTTT
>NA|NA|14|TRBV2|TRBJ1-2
CASSEAGQWYGYTF
TGTGCCAGCAGTGAAGCGGGACAATGGTACGGCTACACCTTC
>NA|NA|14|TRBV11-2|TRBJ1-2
CASSTPRGDYGYTF
TGTGCCAGCAGCACCCCCCGGGGAGACTATGGCTACACCTTC
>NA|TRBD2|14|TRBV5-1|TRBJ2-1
CASSGGGPNNEQFF
TGCGCCAGCAGCGGCGGGGGGCCGAACAATGAGCAGTTCTTC
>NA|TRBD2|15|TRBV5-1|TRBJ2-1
CASSWTSGGDNEQFF
TGCGCCAGCAGCTGGACTAGCGGGGGGGACAATGAGCAGTTCTTC
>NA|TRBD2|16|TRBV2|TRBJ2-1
CASRGRTSALINEQFF
TGTGCCAGCAGAGGCCGGACTAGCGCACTGATAAATGAGCAGTTCTTC
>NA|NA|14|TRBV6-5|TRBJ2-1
CASSYRGLYNEQFF
TGTGCCAGCAGTTACAGGGGCCTATACAATGAGCAGTTCTTC
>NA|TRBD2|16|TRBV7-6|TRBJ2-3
CASSLGAGGRTDTQYF
TGTGCCAGCAGCTTAGGGGCGGGAGGCCGGACAGATACGCAGTATTTT
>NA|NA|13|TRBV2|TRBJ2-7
CASSDQGRVEQYF
TGTGCCAGCAGTGATCAGGGTAGGGTTGAGCAGTACTTC
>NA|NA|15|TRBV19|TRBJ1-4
CASSILGHDNEKLFF
TGTGCCAGTAGTATTTTGGGCCACGACAATGAAAAACTGTTTTTT
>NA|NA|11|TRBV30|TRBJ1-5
CAWGGAQPQHF
TGTGCCTGGGGGGGGGCTCAGCCCCAGCATTTT
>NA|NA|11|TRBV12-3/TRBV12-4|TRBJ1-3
CASSPGDTIYF
TGTGCCAGCAGTCCCGGGGACACCATATATTTT
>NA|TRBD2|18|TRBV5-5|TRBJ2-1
CASSFRASGRRVRNEQFF
TGTGCCAGCAGCTTTAGGGCTAGCGGGAGGAGGGTTCGCAATGAGCAGTTCTTC
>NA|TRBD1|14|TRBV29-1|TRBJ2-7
CSALDGTGAFEQYF
TGCAGCGCCTTAGATGGGACAGGGGCCTTTGAGCAGTACTTC
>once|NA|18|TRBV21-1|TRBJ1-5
CASSKFVQGVWCNQPQHF
TGTGCCAGCAGCAAATTTGTACAGGGGGTCTGGTGCAATCAGCCCCAGCATTTT
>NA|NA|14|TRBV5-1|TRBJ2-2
CASSQETNTGELFF
TGCGCCAGCAGCCAGGAAACGAACACCGGGGAGCTGTTTTTT
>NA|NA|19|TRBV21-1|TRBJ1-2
CASSKERLAATPLRDGYTF
TGTGCCAGCAGCAAAGAGAGGTTGGCGGCAACCCCCCTTCGGGATGGCTACACCTTC
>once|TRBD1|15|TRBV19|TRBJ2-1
CASSQGQGSYNEQFF
TGTGCCAGTAGCCAGGGACAGGGGTCCTACAATGAGCAGTTCTTC
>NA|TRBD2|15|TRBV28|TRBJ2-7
CASSPPSGSSYEQYF
TGTGCCAGCAGTCCGCCTAGCGGGAGCTCCTACGAGCAGTACTTC
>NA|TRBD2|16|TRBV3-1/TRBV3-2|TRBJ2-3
CASSQDLAGTEDTQYF
TGTGCCAGCAGCCAAGATCTAGCGGGGACTGAAGATACGCAGTATTTT
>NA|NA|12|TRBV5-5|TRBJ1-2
CASSLQVYGYTF
TGTGCCAGCAGCTTACAAGTCTATGGCTACACCTTC
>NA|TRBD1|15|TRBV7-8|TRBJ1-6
CASSLRTGDGAPLHF
TGTGCCAGCAGCTTGAGGACAGGGGACGGGGCACCCCTCCACTTT
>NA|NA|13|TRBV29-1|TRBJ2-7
CSVAPLGTGEQYF
TGCAGCGTCGCTCCTCTAGGGACTGGCGAGCAGTACTTC
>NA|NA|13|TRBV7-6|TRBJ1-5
CASSSGQNQPQHF
TGTGCCAGCAGCTCTGGACAGAATCAGCCCCAGCATTTT